Following are 32 T cell receptor beta chains from one sample sequenced in a study of STAT5B mutations in CD4+ large granular lymphocyte leukemia (dated 2022 in TCRdb). The library came from the immunoSEQ multiplex PCR assay. Sourced from immuneACCESS, this table was stored by TCRdb with only in-frame sequences that have V and J called. A share of the clones is absent; for the studies checked, an unresolved V gene accounts for under half, and the remainder has no known explanation. The sample records around 50,000 clones, about four fifths of which are singletons. Approximately 0.4% of the sample lies in the top ten. Sequenced material: CD4+ T cells from blood buffy coats. These receptors all come from a human donor in good health.

This chain connects TRBV12-5 to TRBJ1-5, with D unresolved. V lost 7 bases and J 0 bases, leaving 19 bases between the germline ends. Looked up from germline, CDR1 is LGHNT and CDR2 is FRNRAP. The CDR3 sequence is 17 residues long. The CDR3 region has the DNA TGTGCTAGTGCTCCAAGAGGGTTGGGGTATAGCAATCAGCCCCAGCATTTT. Amino acids: CASAPRGLGYSNQPQHF. Supplemented by reference TRBV12-5 and TRBJ1-5, the full variable domain reads DARVTQTPRHKVTEMGQEVTMRCQPILGHNTVFWYRQTMMQGLELLAYFRNRAPLDDSGMPKDRFSAEMPDATLATLKIQPSEPRDSAVYFCASAPRGLGYSNQPQHFGDGTRLSIL.

The chain is built from TRBV30 and TRBJ2-5, with 11 bases that match TRBD1. The CDR3 is 15 residues long. J gave up 5 bases and V 3 bases, and 8 bases lay outside the gene matches. Germline lookup yields CDR1 GTSNPN and CDR2 SVGIG (reference sequence). The CDR3 sequence is CAWSAGTGGVETQYF. CDR3 DNA: TGTGCCTGGAGCGCCGGGACAGGGGGGGTGGAGACCCAGTACTTC. Full variable domain (rest looked up from reference TRBV30 and TRBJ2-5): SQTIHQWPATLVQPVGSPLSLECTVEGTSNPNLYWYRQAAGRGLQLLFYSVGIGQISSEVPQNLSASRPQDRQFILSSKKLLLSDSGFYLCAWSAGTGGVETQYFGPGTRLLVL.

This clone was seen a few times. The gene calls are TRBV28 and TRBJ2-4; 8 bases map to TRBD1. Germline V CDR1 and CDR2: MDHEN, SYDVKM. Trimming cost V 4 bases and J 6 bases; bases outside gene matches: 5. The CDR3 is 14 residues long. The CDR3 DNA reads TGTGCCAGCAGTTCGACGGGACAGGCAAACATTCAGTACTTC. Its protein product is CASSSTGQANIQYF.

The J gene is TRBJ1-3, the V gene TRBV11-3; 7 bases align to TRBD1. With V trimmed by 5 bases and J by 9 bases, 4 bases remained unmatched. The CDR3 is 12 amino acids. Germline V gene sequence: CDR1 SGHNT, CDR2 YENEEA. In DNA form, the CDR3 reads TGTGCCAGCAGCGCCAGGGGGGCCACCATATATTTT. As protein: CASSARGATIYF.

The V call is TRBV2, the J call TRBJ1-1, with D possibly matching TRBD1 (6 bases). CDR3 size: 14 residues. Germline lookup yields CDR1 SNHLY and CDR2 FYNNEI. Trimming left V 3 bases short and J 4 bases short, with 12 bases between. The CDR3 DNA follows: TGTGCCAGCAGTGACGACAGGAGAGGCACTGAAGCTTTCTTT. It translates to CASSDDRRGTEAFF. Variable domain in full (rest from reference TRBV2 and TRBJ1-1): EPEVTQTPSHQVTQMGQEVILRCVPISNHLYFYWYRQILGQKVEFLVSFYNNEISEKSEIFDDQFSVERPDGSNFTLKIRSTKLEDSAMYFCASSDDRRGTEAFFGQGTRLTVV.

The gene calls are TRBV7-9 and TRBJ1-3, with 8 bases matching TRBD1. The CDR3 is 11 amino acids. The ends lost 5 bases at V and 12 bases at J; junction bases unmatched: 3. Per germline, CDR1 SEHNR and CDR2 FQNEAQ (reference sequence). The CDR3 DNA sequence: TGTGCCAGCAGCCAGGGGGCTAGCATATATTTT. Translating gives CASSQGASIYF.

The chain has TRBV5-1 and TRBJ2-3, with D unclear. Germline V gene sequence: CDR1 SGHRS, CDR2 YFSETQ. Trimming removed 4 bases at V and 0 bases at J, with 6 bases between. The CDR3 extends over 13 amino acids. CDR3 sequence: CASSPSSTDTQYF. The CDR3 bases are TGCGCCAGCAGCCCCTCTAGCACAGATACGCAGTATTTT.

As DNA, the CDR3 is TGCGCCAGCAGCCGACTAAGGACTTTTGCGGGCACAGATACGCAGTATTTT. This codes for CASSRLRTFAGTDTQYF. The chain couples TRBV4-1 to TRBJ2-3; the D gene is possibly TRBD2 (5 bases). Trimming shortened V by 4 bases and J by 1 base, and 18 bases separated the two germline ends. This CDR3 contains 17 residues. Germline assignment: CDR1 MGHRA and CDR2 YSYEKL.

This chain connects TRBV30 to TRBJ1-1; D unresolved. Germline CDR1 is GTSNPN and CDR2 is SVGIG (reference sequence). V was pared by 0 bases and J by 5 bases, with 7 bases between. The CDR3 contains 12 residues. CDR3: CAWSVKDTEAFF. In nucleotides, the CDR3 is TGTGCCTGGAGTGTGAAGGATACTGAAGCTTTCTTT.

The rearrangement links TRBV5-1 to TRBJ2-2; D gene ambiguous. This CDR3 is 15 amino acids long. Per germline, CDR1 SGHRS and CDR2 YFSETQ. V was shortened by 2 bases and J by 5 bases, with 13 bases between the two germline ends. The DNA for the CDR3 is TGCGCCAGCAGCTTTGGTCCTGGGATGACCGGGGAGCTGTTTTTT. Translated: CASSFGPGMTGELFF.

This chain connects TRBV30 to TRBJ2-2; D gene unclear. Per germline, CDR1 GTSNPN and CDR2 SVGIG (reference sequence). This CDR3 is built from 15 residues. Trimming took off 1 base at V and 1 base at J, with 10 bases between the two ends. CDR3 sequence: CAWSAHDLNTGELFF. The CDR3 DNA follows: TGTGCCTGGAGTGCCCACGACTTGAACACCGGGGAGCTGTTTTTT.

V and J are TRBV19 and TRBJ2-1, with 8 nucleotides matching TRBD2. The V and J ends lost 5 bases and 8 bases, in that order; junction bases with no gene match: 14. Per the germline V gene, CDR1 is LNHDA and CDR2 is SQIVND (reference sequence). CDR3 length: 16 amino acids. The CDR3 nucleotides are TGTGCCAGTAGTCTCCGAGCGGGGGAGTACTGGTATGAGCAGTTCTTC. It yields the protein CASSLRAGEYWYEQFF.

The chain combines TRBV7-6 with TRBJ2-7; D possibly corresponds to TRBD2 (6 bases). Deletions cut 4 bases from V and 5 bases from J, with 18 bases between. CDR1 and CDR2 (germline): SGHVS, FNYEAQ. This CDR3 region has 15 residues. This CDR3 is CASSSDYSGLHEQYF. CDR3 DNA sequence: TGTGCCAGCAGCTCGGACTACAGCGGACTCCACGAGCAGTACTTC.

The chain uses TRBV10-3 and TRBJ2-6; D remains ambiguous. The CDR3 totals 16 residues. The germline gives CDR1 ENHRY, CDR2 SYGVKD. V lost 0 bases, J lost 1 base, and 7 bases lay in between. CDR3 in DNA: TGTGCCATCAGTGAGTCGGGAAGGTCTGGGGCCAACGTCCTGACTTTC. This gives the protein CAISESGRSGANVLTF.

This clone was observed a single time. J is TRBJ2-6 and V is TRBV4-2, with TRBD2 as a possible D gene (5 bases). This CDR3 contains 16 residues. Trimming left V 0 bases short and J 0 bases short, with 6 bases between. Germline V gene data show CDR1 as LGHNA and CDR2 as YNFKEQ. CDR3 residues: CASSQDRGSGANVLTF. CDR3 coding DNA: TGTGCCAGCAGCCAAGATCGGGGCTCTGGGGCCAACGTCCTGACTTTC.

The chain has TRBV25-1 and TRBJ2-7; 7 bases are shared with TRBD1. The V gene's germline CDR1 is MGHDK and CDR2 SYGVNS. V lost 1 base, J lost 5 bases, and 8 bases stayed unmatched. The CDR3 covers 15 residues. CDR3 coding DNA: TGTGCCAGCAGTGAATTGAGACAGGGTGGGGACGAGCAGTACTTC. As protein: CASSELRQGGDEQYF.

V usage is TRBV2 and J usage is TRBJ2-3, with 7 bases lining up with TRBD1. The V gene end was trimmed by 10 bases and the J gene end by 0 bases; junction bases not matched to a gene: 7. The CDR3 is 14 amino acids. Germline CDR1 SNHLY, CDR2 FYNNEI. The CDR3 nucleotides are TGTGCCACCAAGGGACAGCCTAGCACAGATACGCAGTATTTT. Its translation is CATKGQPSTDTQYF. Drawing the rest from reference TRBV2 and TRBJ2-3, the complete variable domain is EPEVTQTPSHQVTQMGQEVILRCVPISNHLYFYWYRQILGQKVEFLVSFYNNEISEKSEIFDDQFSVERPDGSNFTLKIRSTKLEDSAMYFCATKGQPSTDTQYFGPGTRLTVL.

This clone was found once. The V and J genes are TRBV19 and TRBJ1-2; D is unresolved. The CDR3 has 17 amino acids. From germline, CDR1 is LNHDA and CDR2 SQIVND (reference sequence). Trimming cost V 0 bases and J 0 bases, with 14 bases left between them. CDR3 coding DNA: TGTGCCAGTAGTATAGACCCCCTGCTCGGAGCTAACTATGGCTACACCTTC. Its protein product is CASSIDPLLGANYGYTF.

The chain combines TRBV5-4 with TRBJ2-7, with 10 nucleotides matching TRBD2. Losses at the gene ends were 0 bases for V and 5 bases for J; bases not matched to a gene: 8. CDR1 is SGHNT, CDR2 YYREEE, per germline (reference sequence). The CDR3 is 16 amino acids. The CDR3 reads CASSLDSGLAGDEQYF. CDR3 sequence (DNA): TGTGCCAGCAGCTTGGATTCGGGGCTAGCGGGAGACGAGCAGTACTTC.

The V call is TRBV29-1, the J call TRBJ2-1; D is uncertain. The CDR3 covers 12 residues. The germline V gene encodes CDR1 SQVTM and CDR2 ANQGSEA. V gave up 3 bases and J gave up 3 bases, with 6 bases separating them. The CDR3 protein is CSVDPNYNEQFF. The DNA of the CDR3 is TGCAGCGTTGACCCCAACTACAATGAGCAGTTCTTC.

This chain joins TRBV19 and TRBJ1-2; possible D gene TRBD1, 6 bases. Germline CDR1 reads LNHDA; CDR2 reads SQIVND (reference sequence). V dropped 7 bases and J dropped 4 bases, with 16 bases sitting between them. This CDR3 comprises 14 residues. CDR3 protein: CASTQVGAVYGYTF. CDR3 nucleotides: TGTGCCAGTACTCAGGTGGGGGCCGTCTATGGCTACACCTTC.

The chain joins TRBV5-4 to TRBJ2-5, with D possibly TRBD1 on 6 matching bases. Trimming stripped 4 bases from V and 3 bases from J, with 16 bases between. Germline V CDR1 and CDR2: SGHNT, YYREEE (reference sequence). CDR3 length: 15 amino acids. In DNA, the CDR3 is TGTGCCAGCAGCCCGTGGGGGCACGACGAAGAGACCCAGTACTTC. It encodes CASSPWGHDEETQYF.

This chain's CDR3 is CASSEYGRGIAKNIQYF. CDR3 nucleotide sequence: TGCGCCAGCAGTGAGTACGGACGGGGCATAGCCAAAAACATTCAGTACTTC. This rearrangement joins TRBV10-2 to TRBJ2-4; D is perhaps TRBD1 or TRBD2 (5 bases each). The length of the CDR3 is 17 residues. Trimming pared 1 base from V and 0 bases from J, leaving 13 bases between. Germline values: CDR1 WSHSY, CDR2 SAAADI.

The chain has TRBV11-2 and TRBJ1-6; D ambiguous. V was pared by 7 bases and J by 9 bases, with 13 bases between. Looked up from germline, CDR1 is SGHAT and CDR2 is FQNNGV. The CDR3 contains 13 residues. CDR3 region: CASTGDAASPLHF. Written as DNA, the CDR3 is TGTGCCAGCACAGGCGACGCCGCTTCACCCCTCCACTTT.

The V gene is TRBV4-1, the J gene TRBJ1-5; TRBD1 agrees at 7 bases. V lost 0 bases and J lost 3; bases outside the gene matches: 8. CDR3 length: 17 amino acids. Per germline, CDR1 MGHRA and CDR2 YSYEKL. The CDR3 is CASSQDLTGQLNQPQHF. The CDR3 bases are TGCGCCAGCAGCCAAGATTTGACGGGACAGCTCAATCAGCCCCAGCATTTT.

The chain links TRBV6-5 to TRBJ1-2; no reliable D call. The CDR3 length is 13 residues. CDR1 and CDR2 from the germline V gene are MNHEY and SVGAGI. V shed 1 base and J shed 4 bases, with 7 bases lying between them. The CDR3, as DNA: TGTGCCAGCAGTTACTTGCGGACCTATGGCTACACCTTC. Translating gives CASSYLRTYGYTF.

The CDR3 here is CASSLDNSYNEQFF. The CDR3 DNA follows: TGCGCCAGCAGCTTGGACAACTCCTACAATGAGCAGTTCTTC. The rearrangement uses TRBV5-1 and TRBJ2-1; D gene unclear. CDR1 and CDR2 (germline): SGHRS, YFSETQ. Deletions cut 0 bases from V and 0 bases from J, with 4 bases between. The CDR3 covers 14 residues.

This clone was seen only once. The rearrangement uses TRBV9 and TRBJ2-2; 13 bases align to TRBD2. Trimming took 4 bases from V and 7 from J; bases not matched to a gene: 7. Germline CDR1 and CDR2: SGDLS and YYNGEE. The CDR3 covers 16 residues. The CDR3 DNA is TGTGCCAGCAGCCCTTGGACTAGCGGGAGTATCGGGGAGCTGTTTTTT. Protein product: CASSPWTSGSIGELFF.

The genes are TRBV6-1 and TRBJ1-5; D is uncertain. The CDR3 runs 14 residues. Germline CDR1 reads MNHNS; CDR2 reads SASEGT. Trimming cost V 8 bases and J 1 base, with 12 bases left between them. Written as DNA, the CDR3 is TGTGCCAGCTCGCGGGAAGGGAGCAATCAGCCCCAGCATTTT. It encodes CASSREGSNQPQHF.

This chain joins TRBV30 and TRBJ1-4; the D is unclear. The CDR3 length is 14 residues. Germline V lookup: CDR1 GTSNPN, CDR2 SVGIG (reference sequence). The germline V and J ends were trimmed by 5 bases and 0 bases, with 10 bases remaining between them. The CDR3 loop is CAWQSASTNEKLFF. The CDR3, as DNA: TGTGCCTGGCAATCAGCGTCAACTAATGAAAAACTGTTTTTT. Supplemented by reference TRBV30 and TRBJ1-4, the full variable domain reads SQTIHQWPATLVQPVGSPLSLECTVEGTSNPNLYWYRQAAGRGLQLLFYSVGIGQISSEVPQNLSASRPQDRQFILSSKKLLLSDSGFYLCAWQSASTNEKLFFGSGTQLSVL.

The chain recombines TRBV14 with TRBJ2-7; D perhaps matches TRBD1 (6 bases). Germline values: CDR1 SGHDN, CDR2 FVKESK. Trimming removed 1 base from V and 4 bases from J, with 14 bases in between. The CDR3 consists of 15 residues. The CDR3 loop reads CASSQGAGEYYEQYF. Written as DNA, the CDR3 is TGTGCCAGCAGCCAAGGGGCAGGGGAGTATTACGAGCAGTACTTC.

This clone was seen only once. The chain couples TRBV6-1 to TRBJ2-3; possibly TRBD1 for D (6 bases). The CDR3 consists of 18 residues. V lost 1 base to trimming and J lost 2 bases, with 19 bases between them. The V gene's germline CDR1 is MNHNS and CDR2 SASEGT. CDR3 sequence reads: CASSEETSGTPYTDTQYF. The CDR3 bases are TGTGCCAGCAGTGAAGAGACCTCCGGGACACCCTACACAGATACGCAGTATTTT.